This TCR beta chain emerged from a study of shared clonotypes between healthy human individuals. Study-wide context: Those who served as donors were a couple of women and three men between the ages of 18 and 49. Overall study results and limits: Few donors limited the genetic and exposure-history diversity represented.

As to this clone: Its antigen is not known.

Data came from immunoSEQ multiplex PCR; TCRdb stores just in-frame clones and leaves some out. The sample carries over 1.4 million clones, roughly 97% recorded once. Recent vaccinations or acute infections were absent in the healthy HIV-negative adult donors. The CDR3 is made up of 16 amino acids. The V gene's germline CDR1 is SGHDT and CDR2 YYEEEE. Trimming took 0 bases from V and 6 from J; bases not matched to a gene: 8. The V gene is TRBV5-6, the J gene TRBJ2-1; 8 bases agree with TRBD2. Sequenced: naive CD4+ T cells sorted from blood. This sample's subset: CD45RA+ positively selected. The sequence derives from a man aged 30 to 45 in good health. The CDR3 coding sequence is TGTGCCAGCAGCTTGGAGCTCGGGAGGGTTTCCAATGAGCAGTTCTTC. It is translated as CASSLELGRVSNEQFF.